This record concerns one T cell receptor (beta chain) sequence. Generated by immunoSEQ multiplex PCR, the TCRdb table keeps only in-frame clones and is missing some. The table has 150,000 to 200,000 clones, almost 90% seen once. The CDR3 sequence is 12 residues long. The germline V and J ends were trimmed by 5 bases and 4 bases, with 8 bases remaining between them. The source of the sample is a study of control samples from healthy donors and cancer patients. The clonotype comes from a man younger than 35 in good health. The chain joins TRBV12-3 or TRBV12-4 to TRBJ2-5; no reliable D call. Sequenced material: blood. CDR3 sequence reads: CASSPALETQYF. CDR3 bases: TGTGCCAGCAGTCCCGCCCTAGAGACCCAGTACTTC.